This T cell receptor beta chain comes out of a study of immune evolution from preneoplasia to lung adenocarcinoma. General observations from the study: Later-stage lesions appeared to have more T cells, more diversity, less clonality.

Trimming took 3 bases from V and 3 from J, leaving 3 bases between them. The CDR3 consists of 12 residues. The germline gives CDR1 LGHNA, CDR2 YSLEER. H&E slides confirmed each diagnosis, reviewed by two pathologists independently. To note about this clone: Antigen unknown.

TCRdb keeps only in-frame clones here, not all; method: immunoSEQ multiplex PCR. The profile shows about 7,000 clones, roughly 78% of them singletons. Sequencing input: FFPE adjacent normal lung tissue. The source is a person aged 60 to 85 with lung adenocarcinoma. This chain uses TRBV4-3 with TRBJ2-1; unclear D gene. This chain's CDR3 is CASSQDYNEQFF. CDR3 DNA sequence: TGCGCCAGCAGCCAGGACTACAATGAGCAGTTCTTC.